These 32 T cell receptor beta chains originate from one sample sequenced in a study of shared clonotypes between healthy human individuals. The repertoire was sequenced with immunoSEQ multiplex PCR; TCRdb's copy has only in-frame clones and lacks some. The sample has about 2 million clones, about 95% seen once. CD45RO-negative CD8 cells positively selected for CCR7 made up the naive population, which excluded terminally differentiated effector memory CD45RA+ cells. The specimen sequenced was naive CD8+ T cells sorted from blood. Receptor source: a man in his late teens or twenties in good health.

The rearrangement uses TRBV5-1 and TRBJ2-3; tentative D call: TRBD1 (5 bases). This CDR3 is built from 15 residues. Germline V gene data show CDR1 as SGHRS and CDR2 as YFSETQ. Trimming took 2 bases from V and 0 from J, leaving 10 bases between them. DNA for the CDR3: TGCGCCAGCAGCTTCAACAGGCGAAGCACAGATACGCAGTATTTT. This encodes CASSFNRRSTDTQYF.

The rearrangement joins TRBV18 to TRBJ2-7; D is unclear. CDR1 and CDR2 (germline): KGHSH, LQKENI. The CDR3 is 14 residues long. With 2 bases removed from V and 2 bases from J, the gap between germline ends came to 10 bases. The CDR3 coding sequence is TGTGCCAGCTCACCAGAGTCAGACGCCTACGAGCAGTACTTC. Protein product: CASSPESDAYEQYF.

This clone was observed once. The V and J genes are TRBV2 and TRBJ2-7, with 11 bases lining up with TRBD1. J gave up 4 bases and V 3 bases, and 5 bases lay outside the gene matches. This CDR3 comprises 15 residues. The germline CDR1 and CDR2 sequences are SNHLY and FYNNEI. The CDR3 bases are TGTGCCAGCAGTGATGAGGGACAGGGGGAATACGAGCAGTACTTC. Translated, it gives CASSDEGQGEYEQYF.

This chain links TRBV13 with TRBJ1-1; D uncertain. The CDR3 has 14 residues. Trimming removed 1 base from V and 0 bases from J, with 6 bases in between. Looked up from germline, CDR1 is PRHDT and CDR2 is FYEKMQ (reference sequence). DNA of the CDR3: TGTGCCAGCAGCTTAGCGTCCGTGAACACTGAAGCTTTCTTT. This translates into CASSLASVNTEAFF.

This clone was found once. Distinct nucleotide sequences in the sample also encode this CDR3. V usage is TRBV11-2 and J usage is TRBJ2-7; 8 bases map to TRBD2. Germline CDR1 is SGHAT and CDR2 is FQNNGV. The CDR3 spans 12 residues. J lost 6 bases, V lost 4 bases, and 2 bases had no gene match. The CDR3 DNA sequence: TGTGCCAGCAGCTCGGGGGGGGGCGAGCAGTACTTC. Amino acid sequence: CASSSGGGEQYF.

This clone was observed a single time. The J gene is TRBJ1-5, the V gene TRBV28; possible D gene TRBD1, 5 bases. Germline V gene data show CDR1 as MDHEN and CDR2 as SYDVKM. The V end lost 5 bases, the J end lost 6 bases, and 8 bases lay between the germline ends. The CDR3 runs 12 residues. The CDR3 loop reads CASSLDSQPQHF. In DNA, the CDR3 is TGTGCCAGCAGTCTCGACAGTCAGCCCCAGCATTTT.

J is TRBJ1-2 and V is TRBV14, with unresolved D. The CDR3 has 13 amino acids. Germline V gene sequence: CDR1 SGHDN, CDR2 FVKESK. Trimming took off 5 bases at V and 4 bases at J, with 11 bases between the two ends. CDR3 DNA: TGTGCCAGCAGCGAGGGCAGGAGCTATGGCTACACCTTC. It encodes CASSEGRSYGYTF.

The chain combines TRBV27 with TRBJ2-5; 8 bases line up with TRBD1. Germline V CDR1 and CDR2: MNHEY, SMNVEV (reference sequence). V lost 6 bases to trimming and J lost 3 bases; unmatched junction nucleotides: 3. CDR3 length: 13 amino acids. CDR3 residues: CASRKDREETQYF. CDR3 coding DNA: TGTGCCAGCAGAAAGGACAGGGAAGAGACCCAGTACTTC.

The genes are TRBV30 and TRBJ2-1; TRBD1 is a possible D gene (7 bases). CDR1 GTSNPN and CDR2 SVGIG come from the germline V gene (reference sequence). The CDR3 loop spans 17 amino acids. Trimming removed 0 bases at V and 4 bases at J, with 19 bases between. CDR3 in DNA: TGTGCCTGGAGTGTACAGGGCAGGGGGGTGCCTTACAATGAGCAGTTCTTC. Translated, it gives CAWSVQGRGVPYNEQFF.

This clone was detected once. CDR3 sequence reads: CASSLPGYGELFF. CDR3 coding DNA: TGCGCCAGCAGCCTCCCAGGGTACGGGGAGCTGTTTTTT. This sequence joins TRBV4-1 and TRBJ2-2; D may be TRBD1 (5 bases). V gave up 4 bases and J gave up 7 bases, with 10 bases separating them. This CDR3 comprises 13 residues. Germline V gene sequence: CDR1 MGHRA, CDR2 YSYEKL.

The genes are TRBV6-6 and TRBJ1-1; D gene uncertain. Trimming left V 3 bases short and J 3 bases short, with 14 bases between. Germline assignment: CDR1 MNHNY and CDR2 SVGAGI (reference sequence). The CDR3 sequence is 15 residues long. CDR3 bases: TGTGCCAGCAGTTATTTGAGGGTAGAGGACACTGAAGCTTTCTTT. Translation: CASSYLRVEDTEAFF.

CDR3 coding DNA: TGTGCAAGTCGCTTTAGAGGGGCGAGTTCCAACGAGCAGTACTTC. Translated: CASRFRGASSNEQYF. The chain is built from TRBV12-2 and TRBJ2-7. TRBV12-2 is a pseudogene locus. This CDR3 comprises 15 residues.

Notes on this clone: Other DNA sequences of this sample code for an identical CDR3. V is TRBV7-2 and J is TRBJ2-7, with 9 bases identical to TRBD2. Germline V gene lookup returns CDR1 SGHTA and CDR2 FQGNSA. J lost 4 bases, V lost 1 base, and 2 bases had no gene match. The CDR3 is 14 amino acids. CDR3 loop: CASSLGLAGYEQYF. The CDR3 coding sequence is TGTGCCAGCAGCTTAGGGCTAGCGGGGTACGAGCAGTACTTC. The full variable domain, rest sourced from reference TRBV7-2 and TRBJ2-7, is GAGVSQSPSNKVTEKGKDVELRCDPISGHTALYWYRQSLGQGLEFLIYFQGNSAPDKSGLPSDRFSAERTGGSVSTLTIQRTQQEDSAVYLCASSLGLAGYEQYFGPGTRLTVT.

This chain connects TRBV9 to TRBJ2-2; D is perhaps TRBD1 (5 bases). V gave up 4 bases and J gave up 0 bases, with 13 bases separating them. Germline V gives CDR1 SGDLS, CDR2 YYNGEE. The CDR3 runs to 16 residues. CDR3 amino acids: CASSSVRAPNTGELFF. In DNA, the CDR3 is TGTGCCAGCAGCTCTGTCAGGGCTCCGAACACCGGGGAGCTGTTTTTT.

This chain uses TRBV12-5 with TRBJ2-5; the match to TRBD1 covers 7 bases. This CDR3 is built from 16 residues. V lost 6 bases to trimming and J lost 3 bases; unmatched junction nucleotides: 13. Germline-derived CDR1 and CDR2 are LGHNT and FRNRAP. The CDR3 region has the DNA TGTGCTAGTGGGGACACAGGCCGGGACAGAAAAGAGACCCAGTACTTC. This translates into CASGDTGRDRKETQYF.

A remark on this clone: Different DNA sequences within this sample yield the same CDR3. The chain combines TRBV10-2 with TRBJ2-7; D not resolved. The length of the CDR3 is 11 residues. Looked up from germline, CDR1 is WSHSY and CDR2 is SAAADI. The V and J ends lost 6 bases and 6 bases respectively, with 9 bases between them. The CDR3 is CASSEVVEQYF. CDR3 DNA: TGCGCCAGCAGCGAGGTGGTCGAGCAGTACTTC.

This clone has just one count. This CDR3 is CASSYSFPESKQSYEQYF. CDR3 nucleotides: TGTGCCAGCAGTTACTCCTTTCCCGAGTCAAAACAGAGCTACGAGCAGTACTTC. The rearrangement uses TRBV2 and TRBJ2-7; D not certain. Looked up from germline, CDR1 is SNHLY and CDR2 is FYNNEI. With 5 bases removed from V and 3 bases from J, the gap between germline ends came to 26 bases. The CDR3 runs 18 residues.

This chain joins TRBV10-1 and TRBJ2-7; weak D call: TRBD2 (5 bases). The CDR3 consists of 13 residues. Trimming removed 0 bases at V and 5 bases at J, with 8 bases between. CDR1 and CDR2 from the germline V gene are WNHNN and SYGVQD (reference sequence). As DNA, the CDR3 is TGCGCCAGCAGTGAGTCGACTAAGAACGAGCAGTACTTC. Its protein is CASSESTKNEQYF.

This sequence joins TRBV6-5 and TRBJ2-7; D unresolved. CDR1 MNHEY and CDR2 SVGAGI come from the germline V gene. CDR3 length equals 13 residues. The V gene lost 2 bases and the J gene lost 0 bases, with 5 bases spanning the gap. DNA for the CDR3: TGTGCCAGCAGTTACCGGCACTCCTACGAGCAGTACTTC. Translating gives CASSYRHSYEQYF.

V is TRBV5-1 and J is TRBJ1-1, with 7 bases that match TRBD1. The CDR3 loop spans 13 amino acids. CDR1 is SGHRS and CDR2 is YFSETQ in the germline V gene. V lost 9 bases to trimming and J lost 0 bases; unmatched junction nucleotides: 5. CDR3 sequence (DNA): TGCGCCAACCCGCAGGGGGTGAACACTGAAGCTTTCTTT. It codes for CANPQGVNTEAFF.

The chain employs TRBV5-4 and TRBJ2-7; the match to TRBD2 covers 9 bases. The junction had 22 bases not matched to a gene; V was cut back by 4 bases and J by 2 bases. Germline V gene lookup returns CDR1 SGHNT and CDR2 YYREEE (reference sequence). This CDR3 has 20 residues. The CDR3: CASSSGVRLAELPGPYEQYF. Here the CDR3 DNA reads TGTGCCAGCAGCAGTGGCGTAAGACTAGCGGAACTCCCGGGACCCTACGAGCAGTACTTC.

This chain uses TRBV6-1 with TRBJ2-7; 9 nucleotides line up with TRBD1. The trim removed 2 bases at V and 3 bases at J, leaving 8 bases unmatched. Germline CDR1 and CDR2: MNHNS and SASEGT. The CDR3 contains 16 residues. The CDR3 coding sequence is TGTGCCAGCAGTGAATACCCGGGACAGGGTAACTACGAGCAGTACTTC. This encodes CASSEYPGQGNYEQYF.

The chain joins TRBV10-2 to TRBJ2-5; D assignment may be TRBD1 or TRBD2 (5 bases each). Germline values: CDR1 WSHSY, CDR2 SAAADI. This CDR3 contains 14 residues. Trimming cost V 0 bases and J 4 bases, with 9 bases left between them. CDR3 region: CASSESGVRETQYF. CDR3 DNA sequence: TGCGCCAGCAGTGAGTCGGGGGTGAGAGAGACCCAGTACTTC.

The genes are TRBV21-1 and TRBJ1-6; TRBD1 is taken as the D call from the table, unchecked against the DNA. TRBV21-1 is termed a pseudogene. CDR3 length equals 20 residues. The CDR3 loop is CASSKARGIPTGGYNSPLHF. The CDR3 region has the DNA TGTGCCAGCAGCAAAGCCAGGGGGATACCGACAGGGGGCTATAATTCACCCCTCCACTTT.

This clone appeared a single time. This chain joins TRBV9 and TRBJ2-2, with D possibly matching TRBD1 (6 bases). Deletions cut 0 bases from V and 1 base from J, with 16 bases between. This CDR3 has 18 residues. Looked up from germline, CDR1 is SGDLS and CDR2 is YYNGEE. The chain's CDR3 is CASSVDREGDENTGELFF. The CDR3 region has the DNA TGTGCCAGCAGCGTAGATCGCGAGGGGGATGAGAACACCGGGGAGCTGTTTTTT.

CDR3 bases: TGCGCCAGCAGCCAAGATGTTGGGGAGGCCTTTCAAGAGACCCAGTACTTC. It encodes CASSQDVGEAFQETQYF. V usage is TRBV4-3 and J usage is TRBJ2-5, with D possibly TRBD2 on 6 matching bases. Germline V CDR1 and CDR2: LGHNA, YSLEER. Trimming took 0 bases from V and 2 from J, leaving 16 bases between them. This CDR3 contains 17 residues.

This clone was observed a single time. The chain is built from TRBV6-5 and TRBJ2-6, with D unresolved. V was shortened by 8 bases and J by 1 base, with 3 bases between the two germline ends. This CDR3 region has 12 residues. From germline, CDR1 is MNHEY and CDR2 SVGAGI. CDR3 loop: CASASGANVLTF. The CDR3 coding sequence is TGTGCCAGCGCTTCTGGGGCCAACGTCCTGACTTTC.

The chain recombines TRBV29-1 with TRBJ2-3; 9 nucleotides match TRBD2. There are 13 residues in the CDR3. V lost 5 bases to trimming and J lost 3 bases; unmatched junction nucleotides: 3. CDR1 SQVTM and CDR2 ANQGSEA come from the germline V gene. The DNA of the CDR3 is TGCAGCGTTACTAGCGGGCGGACAGATACGCAGTATTTT. It is translated as CSVTSGRTDTQYF.

The rearrangement links TRBV10-3 to TRBJ1-2, with 10 bases that match TRBD1. Per germline, CDR1 ENHRY and CDR2 SYGVKD. CDR3 length: 17 amino acids. The V segment lost 0 bases and the J segment 4 bases; nucleotides outside the gene matches: 8. Here the CDR3 reads CAISESAGTGAIYGYTF. The DNA for the CDR3 is TGTGCCATCAGTGAGTCGGCCGGGACAGGGGCGATCTATGGCTACACCTTC.

This rearrangement joins TRBV7-2 to TRBJ2-1; 10 positions match TRBD2. This CDR3 region has 13 residues. Germline CDR1 and CDR2: SGHTA and FQGNSA. V lost 1 base to trimming and J lost 12 bases; unmatched junction nucleotides: 3. The CDR3 region is CASSLEGLAWQFF. The CDR3, as DNA: TGTGCCAGCAGCTTAGAGGGACTAGCGTGGCAGTTCTTC.

CDR3 region: CASSWDRGDNTGELFF. The CDR3 nucleotides are TGTGCCAGTAGCTGGGACAGGGGGGATAACACCGGGGAGCTGTTTTTT. The V call is TRBV19, the J call TRBJ2-2, with 11 bases identical to TRBD1. V lost 6 bases, J lost 2 bases, and 5 bases stayed unmatched. This CDR3 region has 16 residues. CDR1 is LNHDA, CDR2 SQIVND, per germline (reference sequence).

The chain carries TRBV27 and TRBJ2-1, with D perhaps TRBD1 (5 bases). Trimming removed 1 base at V and 0 bases at J, with 13 bases between. The CDR3 is 17 amino acids. CDR1 MNHEY and CDR2 SMNVEV come from the germline V gene (reference sequence). The chain's CDR3 is CASSLLTGYSSYNEQFF. DNA for the CDR3: TGTGCCAGCAGTTTATTAACAGGTTATAGCTCCTACAATGAGCAGTTCTTC.